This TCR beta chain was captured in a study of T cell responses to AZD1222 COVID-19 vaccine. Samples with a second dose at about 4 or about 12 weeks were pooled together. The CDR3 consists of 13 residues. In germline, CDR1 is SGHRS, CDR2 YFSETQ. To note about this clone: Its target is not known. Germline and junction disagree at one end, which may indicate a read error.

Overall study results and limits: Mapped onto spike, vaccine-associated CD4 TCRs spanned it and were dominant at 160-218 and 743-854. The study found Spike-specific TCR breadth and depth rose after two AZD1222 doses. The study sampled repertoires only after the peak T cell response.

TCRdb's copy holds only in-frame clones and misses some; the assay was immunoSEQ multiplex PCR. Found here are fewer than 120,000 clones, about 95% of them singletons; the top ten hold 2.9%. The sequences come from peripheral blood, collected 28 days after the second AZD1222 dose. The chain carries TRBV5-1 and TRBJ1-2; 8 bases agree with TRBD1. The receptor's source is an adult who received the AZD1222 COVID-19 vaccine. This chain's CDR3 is CASTLTGEDGYTF. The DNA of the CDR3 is TGCGCCAGCACCTTGACAGGGGAGGATGGCTACACCTTC.